Listed below are T cell receptor beta chains from one sample, sequenced in a study of blood T cell repertoires in COVID-19. Repertoires were generated with immunoSEQ multiplex PCR, while TCRdb's copy carries only in-frame clones and drops some. The table shows tens of thousands of clones, with 84% occurring only once. Sequencing input: peripheral blood. The source is a woman aged 45-60 years with acute or convalescent COVID-19. The CDR3 runs from the conserved cysteine through the conserved F or W. The D gene is left open where the match is weak. The size of a clone is reported for some rows only, either as once, few or many, or as a class for expanded clones.

TRBV6-5	-	TRBJ1-1	few	CASTLGRGTEAFF	TGTGCCAGCACCCTGGGACGGGGGACTGAAGCTTTCTTT
TRBV5-4	TRBD2	TRBJ2-3	-	CASSNLAGGTDTQYF	TGTGCCAGCAGCAATCTAGCGGGAGGTACAGATACGCAGTATTTT
TRBV2	TRBD1	TRBJ1-2	-	CASSENTGGLLGYTF	TGTGCCAGCAGTGAAAACACAGGGGGCCTACTTGGCTACACCTTC
TRBV19	-	TRBJ1-2	-	CASSFLQVLGGGYTF	TGTGCCAGTAGTTTTCTACAGGTCCTTGGTGGCGGCTACACCTTC
TRBV5-7	-	TRBJ2-7	-	CASSLDCDEQYF	TGTGCCAGCAGCTTGGACTGTGACGAGCAGTACTTC
TRBV28	TRBD1	TRBJ2-7	-	CASTPRDPVRGQYEQYF	TGTGCCAGCACCCCCCGGGACCCGGTAAGGGGGCAGTACGAGCAGTACTTC
TRBV6-2/TRBV6-3	TRBD2	TRBJ2-5	-	CASSYSGGRGTQYF	TGTGCCAGCAGTTACTCTGGCGGGAGAGGGACCCAGTACTTC
TRBV6-1	-	TRBJ1-5	few	CASSDPRGGRKQPQHF	TGTGCCAGCAGTGACCCCCGGGGGGGGCGGAAGCAGCCCCAGCATTTT
TRBV9	TRBD2	TRBJ2-1	-	CASSVGSGSYNEQFF	TGTGCCAGCAGCGTAGGCAGCGGGAGTTACAATGAGCAGTTCTTC
TRBV28	TRBD1	TRBJ1-1	few	CASSLSGGTEAFF	TGTGCCAGCAGTTTATCAGGGGGGACTGAAGCTTTCTTT
TRBV5-6	-	TRBJ1-1	-	CASSQDLGGGEAFF	TGTGCCAGCAGCCAGGATTTGGGAGGTGGTGAAGCTTTCTTT
TRBV18	TRBD2	TRBJ2-5	-	CASSGQLAAQETQYF	TGTGCCAGCTCAGGACAACTAGCGGCGCAAGAGACCCAGTACTTC
TRBV28	TRBD2	TRBJ2-1	-	CASSPWASGRAFQIF	TGTGCCAGCAGTCCTTGGGCTAGCGGGAGGGCCTTCCAGATCTTC
TRBV3-1/TRBV3-2	-	TRBJ1-5	once	CASSPGTNYQPQHF	TGTGCCAGCAGCCCCGGGACAAATTATCAGCCCCAGCATTTT
TRBV9	-	TRBJ2-1	-	CASSPRAGKTYNEQFF	TGTGCCAGCAGCCCGCGGGCCGGGAAGACCTACAATGAGCAGTTCTTC
TRBV7-9	-	TRBJ2-7	-	CASSLAGVYEQYF	TGTGCCAGCAGCTTAGCCGGGGTCTACGAGCAGTACTTC
TRBV7-8	-	TRBJ2-7	-	CASSLGHIYEQYF	TGTGCCAGCAGCTTAGGGCATATTTACGAGCAGTACTTC
TRBV6-2/TRBV6-3	-	TRBJ2-7	-	CASSPRTVLMDEQYF	TGTGCCAGCAGTCCCAGGACAGTTTTGATGGACGAGCAGTACTTC
TRBV6-5	TRBD1	TRBJ2-3	-	CATRSTGGVLGTQYF	TGTGCCACCCGCTCGACAGGGGGCGTTTTAGGTACGCAGTATTTT
TRBV19	-	TRBJ1-2	-	CASSIGEYPNYGYTF	TGTGCCAGTAGTATCGGAGAGTACCCGAACTATGGCTACACCTTC
TRBV7-8	TRBD1	TRBJ2-7	-	CASSLGTGWYEQYF	TGTGCCAGCAGCTTAGGGACAGGGTGGTACGAGCAGTACTTC
TRBV27	-	TRBJ1-5	-	CASRPGGSGRPQHF	TGTGCCAGCAGACCAGGAGGGTCCGGGAGGCCCCAGCATTTT
TRBV4-1	TRBD1	TRBJ1-5	-	CASSQEHGDRDVRPQHF	TGCGCCAGCAGCCAAGAACATGGAGACAGGGACGTTCGGCCCCAGCATTTT
TRBV10-3	TRBD2	TRBJ2-5	-	CAISAGGGNQETQYF	TGTGCCATCAGTGCGGGGGGAGGAAACCAAGAGACCCAGTACTTC
TRBV6-5	-	TRBJ1-6	few	CASSYEAAAYNSPLHF	TGTGCCAGCAGTTACGAAGCCGCGGCCTATAATTCACCCCTCCACTTT
TRBV9	TRBD2	TRBJ2-1	once	CASSVAGTSGSNEQFF	TGTGCCAGCAGCGTAGCCGGGACTAGCGGGAGTAATGAGCAGTTCTTC
TRBV11-2	-	TRBJ2-7	-	CASSYLDGVSSYEQYF	TGTGCCAGCAGCTATTTGGACGGGGTAAGCTCCTACGAGCAGTACTTC
TRBV12-3/TRBV12-4	-	TRBJ1-2	-	CASSSQFYGYTF	TGTGCCAGCAGTTCCCAGTTCTATGGCTACACCTTC
TRBV5-1	TRBD2	TRBJ2-1	once	CASSPGASGGNEQFF	TGCGCCAGCAGCCCGGGGGCTAGCGGGGGGAATGAGCAGTTCTTC
TRBV6-2/TRBV6-3	TRBD1	TRBJ2-2	-	CASSKYRGVTGELFF	TGTGCCAGCAGTAAATACAGGGGAGTCACCGGGGAGCTGTTTTTT
TRBV10-3	TRBD1	TRBJ2-3	-	CAISDRVGDTQYF	TGTGCCATCTCGGACAGGGTTGGGGATACGCAGTATTTT
TRBV5-1	TRBD2	TRBJ2-7	-	CASSLSSGIFREQYF	TGCGCCAGCAGCTTGAGTAGCGGGATTTTTAGGGAGCAGTACTTC
TRBV2	TRBD2	TRBJ2-7	-	CASRGTSGYEQYF	TGTGCCAGCAGGGGCACTAGCGGGTACGAGCAGTACTTC
TRBV27	TRBD1	TRBJ2-6	-	CASTRTGLKGTSGANVLTF	TGTGCCAGCACCCGGACAGGCTTAAAGGGGACCTCTGGGGCCAACGTCCTGACTTTC
TRBV19	-	TRBJ2-5	-	CASSLRGVAETQYF	TGTGCCAGTAGCCTCAGGGGGGTCGCGGAGACCCAGTACTTC